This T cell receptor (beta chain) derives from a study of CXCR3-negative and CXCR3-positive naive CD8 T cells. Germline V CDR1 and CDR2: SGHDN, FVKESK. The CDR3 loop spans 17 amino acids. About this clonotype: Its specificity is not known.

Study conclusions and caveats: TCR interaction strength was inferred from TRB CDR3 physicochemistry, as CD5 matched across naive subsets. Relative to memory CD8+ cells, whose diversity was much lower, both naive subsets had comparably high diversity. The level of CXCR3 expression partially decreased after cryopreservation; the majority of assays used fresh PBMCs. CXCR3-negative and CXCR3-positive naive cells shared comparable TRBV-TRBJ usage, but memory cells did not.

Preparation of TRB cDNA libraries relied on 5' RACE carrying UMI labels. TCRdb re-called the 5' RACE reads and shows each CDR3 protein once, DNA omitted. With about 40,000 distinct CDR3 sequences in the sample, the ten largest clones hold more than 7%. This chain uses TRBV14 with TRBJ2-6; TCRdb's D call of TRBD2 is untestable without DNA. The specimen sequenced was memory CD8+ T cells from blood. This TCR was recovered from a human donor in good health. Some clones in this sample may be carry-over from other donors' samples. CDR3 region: CASSQPGLKSGANVLTF. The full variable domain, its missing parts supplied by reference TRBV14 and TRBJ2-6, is EAGVTQFPSHSVIEKGQTVTLRCDPISGHDNLYWYRRVMGKEIKFLLHFVKESKQDESGMPNNRFLAERTGGTYSTLKVQPAELEDSGVYFCASSQPGLKSGANVLTFGAGSRLTVL.